Reported below is one T cell receptor (beta chain). This CDR3 is 13 amino acids long. Trimming removed 3 bases at V and 8 bases at J, with 9 bases between. CDR1 SGHRS and CDR2 YFSETQ come from the germline V gene. The sample belongs to a study of blood T cell repertoires in COVID-19. Profiled with immunoSEQ multiplex PCR; TCRdb holds only in-frame clones, not every one. Of 62,000 or so clones in the sample, about nine tenths were seen once. This sequence joins TRBV5-1 and TRBJ1-6; a possible D gene is TRBD1 (5 bases). The sequence came from a human donor in a cohort sampled during active COVID-19. Sequenced: peripheral blood. The CDR3 protein is CASSSLGDSPLHF. CDR3 DNA: TGCGCCAGCAGCTCCCTAGGGGATTCACCCCTCCACTTT.